This T cell receptor beta chain was captured by sequencing in a study of OX40 agonist ivuxolimab in advanced cancers. In the study overall: Ivuxolimab was an agonistic, fully human IgG2 monoclonal antibody directed against OX40 (CD134), a costimulatory receptor. Partial responses occurred in three dose-escalation patients: two with cutaneous melanoma and one with hepatocellular carcinoma. Intravenous ivuxolimab was administered to patients every 2 weeks at six dose levels: 0.01, 0.1, 0.3, 1.5, 3 and 10 mg/kg. Peripheral TCRbeta sequencing aimed to test whether ivuxolimab altered TCR sequence diversity and caused clonal T-cell expansion. The paper describes the monotherapy dose-escalation part (N of about 54 patients) of the phase I trial of ivuxolimab. Among the 50 to 55 dose-escalation patients, about 19 had hepatocellular carcinoma, approximately 15 melanoma, 9 renal cell carcinoma and 9 head and neck cancer. Prior anti-PD-1, anti-PD-L1 or anti-CTLA-4 therapy was permitted, and checkpoint inhibitors had been received by less than 45% of dose-escalation patients. The dose-escalation cohort was 82.7% male with a mean age of approximately 60 years, ranging from about 23 to 85.

Here is what the overall study found, with its caveats: After ivuxolimab, expanded clones were on average more numerous among CD8+ T cells than among CD4+ T cells. Low levels of normalized T-cell clonal expansion were also seen in some nonresponding patients. Partial responders in the 0.1-3.0 mg/kg groups had among the lowest normalized peripheral clonal expansion, especially among CD8+ T cells. At doses from 0.1 to 3.0 mg/kg, clonal expansion was seen in both CD4+ and CD8+ blood T cells between baseline and week 6. The antigen specificity of the peripheral T cells that underwent clonal expansion was not determined.

On this clone: Its target antigen remains unknown. It has no much larger one-base neighbor in the sample; base qualities were not kept.

The trial excluded patients who had a history of autoimmune disease or were on systemic immunosuppression. In every dose cohort, peripheral blood was drawn for TCR sequencing at baseline, cycle 4 day 1, and cycle 7 day 1. The samples were drawn from a first-in-human, open-label, multicenter phase I dose-escalation trial of ivuxolimab. Adults with locally advanced or metastatic head and neck squamous cell, hepatocellular, melanoma or renal cell carcinoma were enrolled in the trial. Before TCR sequencing, CD4+ T cells and CD8+ T cells from peripheral blood were sorted into separate populations. Genomic DNA was extracted from sorted cells for sequencing of the TCRbeta CDR3 region. The immunoSEQ Assay was used to sequence the TCRbeta CDR3 regions. TCRdb limited this immuneACCESS table to in-frame rearrangements with V and J called. A share of clones is missing; checked studies link under half to unresolved V genes, and the rest is unexplained. In this sample the table shows tens of thousands of clones, approximately 82% of which occur a single time. The top ten hold under 0.65% of the sample.

This receptor was identified in an adult with an advanced solid tumor such as melanoma, head and neck, liver or kidney cancer. Sample: CD4+ or CD8+ T cells sorted from blood, taken in a trial of the OX40 agonist ivuxolimab.

The CDR3 region has the sequence CASSGQGTTQETQYF. The DNA is TGTGCCAGCAGTGGGCAGGGGACTACTCAAGAGACCCAGTACTTC. Recombination joined TRBV2 with TRBJ2-5; TRBD2 might be the D gene, on 7 matching bases. Between the V and J ends, shortened by 4 bases and 2 bases respectively, the junction contains 14 bases. From a lookup of the germline V gene, CDR1 and CDR2 are SNHLY and FYNNEI. Measured from the cysteine to the phenylalanine, the CDR3 is 15 residues long. Only the CDR3 DNA stays, 45 bases, in frame from base 1.